Listed below are T cell receptor beta chains from one sample, sequenced in a study of T cell changes during pregnancy in multiple sclerosis. This table comes from immunoSEQ multiplex PCR, and its TCRdb copy is limited to in-frame clones, with some not included. This sample yields approximately 46,000 clones, of which about 88% are seen a single time; 0.95% to 1.5% belongs to the top ten. The sequencing used CD4+ T cells from peripheral blood mononuclear cells, collected after pregnancy. These receptors were obtained from a female donor with multiple sclerosis, enrolled in a pregnancy study. CDR3s include the opening cysteine and the closing phenylalanine or tryptophan. Each record gives: J gene, clone size, V gene, D gene, CDR3 length, CDR3 protein. The D gene is left open where the match is weak. Clone sizes are given selectively: once, few, many, or a class where the clone is expanded.

j_gene: TRBJ2-5
abundance: -
v_gene: TRBV5-1
d_gene: -
len: 14
CDR3aa: CASSTGTNQETQYF

j_gene: TRBJ2-7
abundance: -
v_gene: TRBV5-5
d_gene: -
len: 13
CDR3aa: CASSQERGYEQYF

j_gene: TRBJ1-1
abundance: -
v_gene: TRBV7-9
d_gene: -
len: 15
CDR3aa: CASSLVSRGGTEAFF

j_gene: TRBJ1-4
abundance: -
v_gene: TRBV2
d_gene: TRBD1
len: 14
CDR3aa: CASSEGQTGEKLFF

j_gene: TRBJ2-2
abundance: once
v_gene: TRBV10-3
d_gene: TRBD2
len: 15
CDR3aa: CAIKAGEGATGELFF

j_gene: TRBJ1-3
abundance: -
v_gene: TRBV4-1
d_gene: TRBD1
len: 16
CDR3aa: CASSQEETGGRNTIYF

j_gene: TRBJ2-3
abundance: once
v_gene: TRBV21-1
d_gene: -
len: 15
CDR3aa: CASSKALGSADTQYF

j_gene: TRBJ2-1
abundance: -
v_gene: TRBV5-5
d_gene: -
len: 16
CDR3aa: CASSWGGQVDNNEQFF

j_gene: TRBJ1-2
abundance: -
v_gene: TRBV7-9
d_gene: TRBD1
len: 15
CDR3aa: CASSFGTGDNYGYTF

j_gene: TRBJ2-7
abundance: -
v_gene: TRBV21-1
d_gene: -
len: 13
CDR3aa: CAGPPGHNYEQYF

j_gene: TRBJ2-3
abundance: -
v_gene: TRBV6-1
d_gene: TRBD2
len: 15
CDR3aa: CASRTGGAGTDTQYF

j_gene: TRBJ2-1
abundance: -
v_gene: TRBV19
d_gene: TRBD2
len: 15
CDR3aa: CASSELAGAHNEQFF

j_gene: TRBJ2-1
abundance: -
v_gene: TRBV9
d_gene: TRBD2
len: 14
CDR3aa: CASAVGGLASEQFF

j_gene: TRBJ1-4
abundance: -
v_gene: TRBV28
d_gene: -
len: 15
CDR3aa: CASLGATASNEKLFF